These 8 T cell receptor beta chains came from one sample sequenced in a study of T cells in Graves' hyperthyroidism and ophthalmopathy. RNA transcripts served as the template for amplifying TCR beta CDR3 regions. HTBI primers drove first-round RT-PCR of the TCR CDR3. MiXCR was run by TCRdb on the multiplex PCR reads, yielding one entry per CDR3 protein. The data contain a few hundred thousand distinct CDR3 sequences, around 15% of them singletons. Sequencing was performed on blood. Receptor source: a woman in her 40s with Graves' ophthalmopathy.

V is TRBV5-1 and J is TRBJ2-1; D unclear. The CDR3 runs to 13 residues. CDR1 is SGHRS, CDR2 YFSETQ, per germline. V was pared by 0 bases and J by 6 bases, with 7 bases between. In DNA form, the CDR3 reads TGCGCCAGCAGCTTGGCCGAAGCCAATGAGCAGTTCTTC. Translated, it gives CASSLAEANEQFF.

As to this clonotype: The CDR3 does not end in the conserved phenylalanine or tryptophan, so this is likely a read error. This sequence joins TRBV2 and TRBJ1-1; 7 bases match TRBD1. The CDR3 runs to 14 residues. From germline, CDR1 is SNHLY and CDR2 FYNNEI. V lost 1 base to trimming and J lost 11 bases; unmatched junction nucleotides: 10. CDR3 sequence: CASSEVTGVPLAFL. The CDR3 DNA follows: TGTGCCAGCAGTGAAGTAACAGGGGTCCCACTTGCTTTCCTT.

This clonotype was observed a handful of times. The chain joins TRBV6-6 to TRBJ2-7, with D possibly TRBD2 on 5 matching bases. The CDR3 spans 15 residues. Germline V gene lookup returns CDR1 MNHNY and CDR2 SVGAGI (reference sequence). V gave up 2 bases and J gave up 3 bases, with 14 bases separating them. In DNA form, the CDR3 reads TGTGCCAGCAGTTACGAGGGATCGTCTTACTACGAGCAGTACTTC. This translates into CASSYEGSSYYEQYF.

This clonotype was detected a few times. The chain links TRBV30 to TRBJ1-6; the D is unclear. Germline CDR1 GTSNPN, CDR2 SVGIG (reference sequence). V dropped 6 bases and J dropped 0 bases, with 15 bases sitting between them. There are 16 residues in the CDR3. The CDR3: CACPRELSSYNSPLHF. CDR3 nucleotide sequence: TGTGCCTGCCCTAGGGAGCTTAGCTCCTATAATTCACCCCTCCACTTT.

The CDR3 loop is CASARVRRETQYF. For the CDR3, the DNA is TGTGCCAGCGCCCGAGTGCGGAGAGAGACCCAGTACTTC. This chain connects TRBV6-1 to TRBJ2-5; unclear D gene. Germline CDR1 MNHNS, CDR2 SASEGT. V lost 8 bases and J lost 4, with 14 bases in between. The CDR3 spans 13 residues.

In this sample, this clonotype turned up many times. This rearrangement joins TRBV12-5 to TRBJ2-1, with a weak D call TRBD2 (5 bases). CDR3 length: 17 residues. The germline CDR1 and CDR2 sequences are LGHNT and FRNRAP. V lost 6 bases to trimming and J lost 5 bases, with 23 bases between them. In nucleotides, the CDR3 is TGTGCTAGTGGGACTCCCTCCCTGCCGCGGAGGAACAATGAGCAGTTCTTC. Residues: CASGTPSLPRRNNEQFF.

Many counts were recorded for this clonotype. The chain uses TRBV30 and TRBJ2-1; 9 nucleotides line up with TRBD2. V lost 0 bases, J lost 4 bases, and 7 bases stayed unmatched. The CDR3 has 16 residues. Looked up from germline, CDR1 is GTSNPN and CDR2 is SVGIG (reference sequence). The CDR3: CAWSVMAGGGYNEQFF. The CDR3 DNA reads TGTGCCTGGAGTGTAATGGCGGGAGGGGGGTACAATGAGCAGTTCTTC.

This clonotype was detected ten times or more. This chain joins TRBV18 and TRBJ1-1; tentative D call: TRBD1 (5 bases). The CDR3 length is 13 residues. CDR1 is KGHSH and CDR2 is LQKENI in the germline V gene. Between the trimmed V and J ends, which lost 8 bases and 3 bases, there was a span of 13 bases. The CDR3 loop is CASLRARDTEAFF. The CDR3 nucleotides are TGTGCCAGCCTCAGGGCTAGGGACACTGAAGCTTTCTTT.